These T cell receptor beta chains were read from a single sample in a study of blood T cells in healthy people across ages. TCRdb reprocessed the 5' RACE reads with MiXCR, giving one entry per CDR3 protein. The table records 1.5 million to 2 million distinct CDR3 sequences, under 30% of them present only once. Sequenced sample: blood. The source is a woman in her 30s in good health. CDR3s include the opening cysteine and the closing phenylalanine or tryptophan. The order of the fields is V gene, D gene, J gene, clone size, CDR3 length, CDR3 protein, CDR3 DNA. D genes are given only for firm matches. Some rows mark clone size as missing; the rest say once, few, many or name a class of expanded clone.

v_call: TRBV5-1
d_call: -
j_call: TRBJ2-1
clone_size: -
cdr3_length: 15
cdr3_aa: CASRAAAAWGGEQFF
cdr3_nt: TGCGCCAGCAGGGCCGCGGCAGCCTGGGGCGGTGAGCAGTTCTTC

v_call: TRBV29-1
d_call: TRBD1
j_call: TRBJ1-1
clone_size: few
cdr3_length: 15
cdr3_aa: CSVDGQANLGTEAFF
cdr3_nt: TGCAGCGTTGATGGACAGGCAAACTTGGGGACTGAAGCTTTCTTT

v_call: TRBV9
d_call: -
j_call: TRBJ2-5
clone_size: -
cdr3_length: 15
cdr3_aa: CASSATRDFQETQYF
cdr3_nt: TGTGCCAGCAGCGCTACCCGGGACTTCCAAGAGACCCAGTACTTC

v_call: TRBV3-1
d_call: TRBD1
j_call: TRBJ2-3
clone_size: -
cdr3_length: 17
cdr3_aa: CASSPMGVRGHTDTQYF
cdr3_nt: TGTGCCAGCAGCCCCATGGGGGTGAGGGGGCACACAGATACGCAGTATTTT

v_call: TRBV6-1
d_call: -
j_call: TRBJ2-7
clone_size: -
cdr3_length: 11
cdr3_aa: CATSLGWEQYF
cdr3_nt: TGTGCCACCTCTCTTGGATGGGAGCAGTACTTC

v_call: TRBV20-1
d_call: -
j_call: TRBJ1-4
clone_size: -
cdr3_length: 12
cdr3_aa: CSVGQSNEKLFF
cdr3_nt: TGCAGCGTGGGGCAGTCTAATGAAAAACTGTTTTTT

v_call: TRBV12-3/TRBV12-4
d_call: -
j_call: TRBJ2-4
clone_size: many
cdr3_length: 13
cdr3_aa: CASRPGAKNIQYF
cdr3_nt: TGTGCCAGCCGGCCAGGGGCGAAAAACATTCAGTACTTC

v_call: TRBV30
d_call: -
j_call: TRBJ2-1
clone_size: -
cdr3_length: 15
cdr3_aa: CAWMEAGLLYNEQFF
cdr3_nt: TGTGCCTGGATGGAGGCGGGCCTCCTTTACAATGAGCAGTTCTTC

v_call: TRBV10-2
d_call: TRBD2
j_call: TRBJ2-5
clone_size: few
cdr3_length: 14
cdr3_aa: CASSPGTRGQTQYF
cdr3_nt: TGCGCCAGCAGCCCCGGGACTAGGGGACAGACCCAGTACTTC

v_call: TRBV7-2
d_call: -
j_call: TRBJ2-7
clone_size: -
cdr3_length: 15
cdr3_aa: CASSFSGLNPYEQYF
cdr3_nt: TGTGCCAGCAGCTTTTCGGGACTTAATCCCTACGAGCAGTACTTC

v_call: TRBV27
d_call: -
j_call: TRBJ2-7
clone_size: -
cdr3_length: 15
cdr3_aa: CASSNKGLTLYEQYF
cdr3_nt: TGTGCCAGCAGTAATAAGGGTTTGACGCTCTACGAGCAGTACTTC

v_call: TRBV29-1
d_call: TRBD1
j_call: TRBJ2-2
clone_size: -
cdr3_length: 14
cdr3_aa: CSVFSGQSSGELFF
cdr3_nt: TGCAGCGTTTTCTCGGGACAGTCGTCCGGGGAGCTGTTTTTT

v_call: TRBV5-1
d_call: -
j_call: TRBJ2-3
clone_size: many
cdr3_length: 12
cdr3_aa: CASSASSDTQYF
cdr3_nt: TGCGCCAGCAGCGCCTCCTCAGATACGCAGTATTTT

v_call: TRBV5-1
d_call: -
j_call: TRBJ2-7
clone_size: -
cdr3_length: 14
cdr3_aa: CASSFRVEGYEQYF
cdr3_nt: TGCGCCAGCAGCTTCAGGGTGGAGGGGTACGAGCAGTACTTC

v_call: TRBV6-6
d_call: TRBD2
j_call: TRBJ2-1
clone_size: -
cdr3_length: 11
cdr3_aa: CASTSSGGLFF
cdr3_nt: TGTGCCAGCACCTCTAGCGGGGGGCTGTTCTTC

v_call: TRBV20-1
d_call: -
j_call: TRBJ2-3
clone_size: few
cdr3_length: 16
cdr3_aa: CSARVAGGTSTDTQYF
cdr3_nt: TGCAGTGCTAGAGTTGCTGGCGGAACTAGCACAGATACGCAGTATTTT

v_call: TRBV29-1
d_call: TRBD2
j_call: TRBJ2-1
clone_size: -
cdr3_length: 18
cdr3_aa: CSVVWANPGLARGYEQFF
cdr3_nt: TGCAGCGTTGTTTGGGCAAACCCGGGACTAGCGCGAGGGTATGAGCAGTTCTTC

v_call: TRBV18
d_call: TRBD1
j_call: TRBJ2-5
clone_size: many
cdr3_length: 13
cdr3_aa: CASSPRDRETQYF
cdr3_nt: TGTGCCAGCTCACCACGGGACAGAGAGACCCAGTACTTC

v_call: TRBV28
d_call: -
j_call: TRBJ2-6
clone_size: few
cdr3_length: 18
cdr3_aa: CASSPWGVEVNGANVLTF
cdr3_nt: TGTGCCAGCAGCCCATGGGGGGTGGAGGTTAATGGGGCCAACGTCCTGACTTTC

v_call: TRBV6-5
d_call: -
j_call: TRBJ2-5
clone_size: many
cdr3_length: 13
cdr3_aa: CASRRSSSETQYF
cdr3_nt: TGTGCCAGCAGACGCTCGTCCTCGGAGACCCAGTACTTC

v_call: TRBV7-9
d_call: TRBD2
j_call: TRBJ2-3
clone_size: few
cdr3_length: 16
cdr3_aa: CASSANGREAVDTQYF
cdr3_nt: TGTGCCAGCAGCGCTAATGGGCGGGAGGCGGTAGATACGCAGTATTTT

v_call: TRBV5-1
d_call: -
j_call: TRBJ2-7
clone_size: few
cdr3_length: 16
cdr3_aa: CASSRSRLGRGPEQYF
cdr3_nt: TGCGCCAGCAGCCGGTCACGTTTGGGACGGGGACCCGAGCAGTACTTC

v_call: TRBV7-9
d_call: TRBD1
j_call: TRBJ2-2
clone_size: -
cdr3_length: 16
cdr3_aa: CASSLIQGDNTGELFF
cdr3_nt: TGTGCCAGCAGCCTTATACAGGGGGACAACACCGGGGAGCTGTTTTTT

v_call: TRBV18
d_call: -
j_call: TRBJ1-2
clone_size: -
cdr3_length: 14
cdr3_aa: CASSPLDEPYGYTF
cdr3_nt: TGTGCCAGCTCCCCGTTAGACGAGCCTTATGGCTACACCTTC

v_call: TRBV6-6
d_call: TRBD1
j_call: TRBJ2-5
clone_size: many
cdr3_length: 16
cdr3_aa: CASSSTQTGNGETQYF
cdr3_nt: TGTGCCAGCAGCTCCACACAGACAGGGAATGGGGAGACCCAGTACTTC

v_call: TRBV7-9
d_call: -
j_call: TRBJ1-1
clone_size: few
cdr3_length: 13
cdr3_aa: CTSSLEVNTEAFF
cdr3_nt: TGTACCAGCAGCCTTGAGGTCAACACTGAAGCTTTCTTT

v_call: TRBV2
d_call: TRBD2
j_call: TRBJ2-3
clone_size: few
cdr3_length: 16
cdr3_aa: CATWGGGAESEDTQYF
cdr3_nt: TGTGCCACTTGGGGCGGGGGGGCCGAATCGGAAGATACGCAGTATTTT

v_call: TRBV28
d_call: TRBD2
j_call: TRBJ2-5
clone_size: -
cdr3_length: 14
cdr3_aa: CASKIAGRAETQYF
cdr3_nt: TGTGCCAGCAAAATTGCAGGGAGGGCGGAGACCCAGTACTTC

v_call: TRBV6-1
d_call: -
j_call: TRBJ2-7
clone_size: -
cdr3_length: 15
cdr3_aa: CASSELGGTVWEQYF
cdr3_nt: TGTGCCAGCAGTGAATTAGGCGGGACGGTATGGGAGCAGTACTTC

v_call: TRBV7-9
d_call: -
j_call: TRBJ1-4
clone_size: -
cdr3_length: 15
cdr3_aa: CASSTVGTRNEKLFF
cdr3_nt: TGTGCCAGCAGTACTGTAGGGACACGTAATGAAAAACTGTTTTTT

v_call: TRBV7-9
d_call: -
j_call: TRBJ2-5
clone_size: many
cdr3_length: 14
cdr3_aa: CASSSRETPETQYF
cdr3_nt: TGTGCCAGCAGCTCGAGGGAGACTCCTGAGACCCAGTACTTC

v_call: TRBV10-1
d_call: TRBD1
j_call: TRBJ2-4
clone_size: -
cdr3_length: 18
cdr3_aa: CASSESTGQGLAKNIQYF
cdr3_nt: TGCGCCAGCAGTGAGTCGACGGGACAGGGGTTAGCCAAAAACATTCAGTACTTC

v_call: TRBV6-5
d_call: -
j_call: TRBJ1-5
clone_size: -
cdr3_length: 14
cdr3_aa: CASSVSEDVRPQHF
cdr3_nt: TGTGCCAGCAGCGTCTCGGAGGACGTTCGCCCCCAGCATTTT

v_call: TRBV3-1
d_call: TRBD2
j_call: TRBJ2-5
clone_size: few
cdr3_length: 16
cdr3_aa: CASSQDKTSGGGTQYF
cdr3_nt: TGTGCCAGCAGCCAAGATAAGACTAGCGGGGGCGGGACCCAGTACTTC

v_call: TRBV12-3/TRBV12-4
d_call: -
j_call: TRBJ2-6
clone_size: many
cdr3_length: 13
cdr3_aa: CANALSGANVLTF
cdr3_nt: TGTGCCAACGCTCTCTCTGGGGCCAACGTCCTGACTTTC

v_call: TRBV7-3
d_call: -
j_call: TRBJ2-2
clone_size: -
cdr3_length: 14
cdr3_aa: CASSLNSLAGELFF
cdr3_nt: TGTGCCAGCAGCTTAAACAGTCTGGCCGGGGAGCTGTTTTTT

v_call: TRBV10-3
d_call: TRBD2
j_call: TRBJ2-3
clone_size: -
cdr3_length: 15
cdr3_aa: CAISEPSGDTDTQYF
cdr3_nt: TGTGCCATCAGTGAACCTAGCGGGGACACAGATACGCAGTATTTT

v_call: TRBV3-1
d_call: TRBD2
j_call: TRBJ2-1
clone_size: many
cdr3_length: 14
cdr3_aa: CASSHPGLGNEQFF
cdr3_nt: TGTGCCAGCAGCCATCCGGGACTAGGTAATGAGCAGTTCTTC

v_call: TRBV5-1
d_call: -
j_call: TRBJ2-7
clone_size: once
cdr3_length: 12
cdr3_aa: CASKEGTYEQYF
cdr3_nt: TGCGCCAGCAAGGAAGGAACTTACGAGCAGTACTTC

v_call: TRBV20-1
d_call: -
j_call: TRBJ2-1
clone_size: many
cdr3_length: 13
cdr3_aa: CSASSSLNNEQFF
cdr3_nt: TGCAGTGCTAGTTCTAGCCTAAACAATGAGCAGTTCTTC

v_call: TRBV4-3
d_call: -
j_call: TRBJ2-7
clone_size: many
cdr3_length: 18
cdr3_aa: CASSRDPPTLVSNYEQYF
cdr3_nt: TGCGCCAGCAGCCGCGACCCCCCTACACTAGTGTCCAACTACGAGCAGTACTTC

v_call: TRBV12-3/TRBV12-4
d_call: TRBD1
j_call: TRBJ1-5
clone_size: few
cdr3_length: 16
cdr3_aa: CASSRGTGRNNQPQHF
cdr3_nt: TGTGCCAGCAGCCGAGGGACAGGTAGAAACAATCAGCCCCAGCATTTT

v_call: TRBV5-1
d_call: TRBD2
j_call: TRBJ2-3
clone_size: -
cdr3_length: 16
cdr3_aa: CASSLMGLGWADTQYF
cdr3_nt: TGCGCCAGCAGCTTAATGGGACTAGGGTGGGCAGATACGCAGTATTTT

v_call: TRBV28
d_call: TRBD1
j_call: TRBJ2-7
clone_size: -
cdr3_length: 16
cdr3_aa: CASSPQPGTGPYEQYF
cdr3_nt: TGTGCCAGCAGTCCCCAACCCGGGACAGGCCCCTACGAGCAGTACTTC

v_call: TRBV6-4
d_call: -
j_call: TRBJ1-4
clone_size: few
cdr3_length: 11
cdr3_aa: CASSDPEKLFF
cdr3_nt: TGTGCCAGCAGTGACCCTGAAAAACTGTTTTTT

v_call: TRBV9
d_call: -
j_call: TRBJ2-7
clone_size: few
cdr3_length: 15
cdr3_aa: CASSAGGTGYDERYF
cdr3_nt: TGTGCCAGCAGCGCTGGGGGAACAGGATACGACGAGCGGTACTTC

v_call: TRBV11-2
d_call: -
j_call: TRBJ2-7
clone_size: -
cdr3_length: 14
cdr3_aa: CASSLQEAFYEQYF
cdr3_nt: TGTGCCAGCAGCTTACAGGAGGCCTTCTACGAGCAGTACTTC

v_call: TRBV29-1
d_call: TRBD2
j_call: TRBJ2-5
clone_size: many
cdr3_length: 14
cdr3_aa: CSVALAGAQETQYF
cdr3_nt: TGCAGCGTTGCGCTAGCGGGGGCTCAAGAGACCCAGTACTTC

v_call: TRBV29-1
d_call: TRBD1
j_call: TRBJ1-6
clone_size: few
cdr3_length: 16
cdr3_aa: CSVRDRGLSYNSPLHF
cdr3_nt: TGCAGCGTTCGGGACAGGGGGCTTTCCTATAATTCACCCCTCCACTTT

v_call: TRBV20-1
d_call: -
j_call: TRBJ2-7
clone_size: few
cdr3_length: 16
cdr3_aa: CSAGPKGTGKRYEQYF
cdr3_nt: TGCAGTGCTGGCCCGAAAGGGACTGGTAAGAGATACGAGCAGTACTTC

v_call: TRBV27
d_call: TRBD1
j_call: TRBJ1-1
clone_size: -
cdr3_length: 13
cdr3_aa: CASSGQGKGEAFF
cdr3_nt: TGTGCCAGCAGTGGACAGGGGAAGGGTGAAGCTTTCTTT

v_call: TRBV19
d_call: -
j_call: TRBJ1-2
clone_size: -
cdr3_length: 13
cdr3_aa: CASSMRAPGRYTF
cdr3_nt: TGTGCCAGTAGTATGAGGGCGCCTGGACGCTACACCTTC

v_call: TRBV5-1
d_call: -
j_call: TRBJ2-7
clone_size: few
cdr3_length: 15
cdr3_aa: CASSRVSGGPHEQYF
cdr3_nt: TGCGCCAGCAGCCGCGTGTCAGGGGGGCCCCACGAGCAGTACTTC

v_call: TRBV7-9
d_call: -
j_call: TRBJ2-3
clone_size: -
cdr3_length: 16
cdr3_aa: CASSSSARRTFGAQYF
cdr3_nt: TGTGCCAGCAGCTCATCAGCCAGGAGGACCTTCGGGGCGCAGTATTTT

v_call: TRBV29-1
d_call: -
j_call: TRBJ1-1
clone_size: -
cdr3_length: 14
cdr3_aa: CSVQDRLGLIEAFF
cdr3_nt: TGCAGCGTTCAAGATCGTCTAGGTCTTATTGAAGCTTTCTTT

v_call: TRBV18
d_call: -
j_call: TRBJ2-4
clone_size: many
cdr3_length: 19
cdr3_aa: CASSPWEAWRDIAKNIQYF
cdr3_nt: TGTGCCAGCTCACCATGGGAGGCCTGGCGGGATATAGCCAAAAACATTCAGTACTTC

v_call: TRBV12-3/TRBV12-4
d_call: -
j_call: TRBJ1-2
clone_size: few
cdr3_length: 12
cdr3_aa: CASTPGNSGYTF
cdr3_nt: TGTGCCAGCACCCCCGGGAACTCGGGCTACACCTTC

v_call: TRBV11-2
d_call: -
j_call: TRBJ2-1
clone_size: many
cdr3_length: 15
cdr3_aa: CASSRDWSSYNEQFF
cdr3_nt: TGTGCCAGCAGCCGGGACTGGAGCTCCTACAATGAGCAGTTCTTC

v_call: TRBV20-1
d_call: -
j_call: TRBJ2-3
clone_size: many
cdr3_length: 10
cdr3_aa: CSARLDTQYF
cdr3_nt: TGCAGTGCGAGACTTGATACGCAGTATTTT

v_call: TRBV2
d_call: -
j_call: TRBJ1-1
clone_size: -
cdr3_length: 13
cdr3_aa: CASSEDGGAEAFF
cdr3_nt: TGTGCCAGCAGTGAAGATGGAGGGGCCGAAGCTTTCTTT